This TCR beta chain appears in the sequencing data of a study of identical twins. From germline, CDR1 is MNHEY and CDR2 SMNVEV (reference sequence). The V and J ends lost 6 bases and 8 bases respectively, with 13 bases between them. The CDR3 spans 12 residues. Broader study findings: Fewer insertions marked abundant cord blood beta clonotypes; young adult naive trended weakly, memory not at all. Invariant cells of the MAIT and iNKT types might have partly distorted the zero-insertion analyses.

At least ten counts were recorded for this clonotype. Antigen: not known. Via MiXCR, TCRdb re-called the 5' RACE reads, giving one row per CDR3 protein. Among 130,000 to 150,000 distinct CDR3 sequences listed, roughly 3.2% were seen once. Input material: memory T cells sorted from blood. This clonotype originated in a man in his late teens or twenties in good health. V is TRBV27 and J is TRBJ1-2; D might be TRBD1 (5 bases). The CDR3 sequence: CASRWGAGGYTF. The CDR3 bases are TGTGCCAGCAGATGGGGCGCTGGGGGCTACACCTTC.